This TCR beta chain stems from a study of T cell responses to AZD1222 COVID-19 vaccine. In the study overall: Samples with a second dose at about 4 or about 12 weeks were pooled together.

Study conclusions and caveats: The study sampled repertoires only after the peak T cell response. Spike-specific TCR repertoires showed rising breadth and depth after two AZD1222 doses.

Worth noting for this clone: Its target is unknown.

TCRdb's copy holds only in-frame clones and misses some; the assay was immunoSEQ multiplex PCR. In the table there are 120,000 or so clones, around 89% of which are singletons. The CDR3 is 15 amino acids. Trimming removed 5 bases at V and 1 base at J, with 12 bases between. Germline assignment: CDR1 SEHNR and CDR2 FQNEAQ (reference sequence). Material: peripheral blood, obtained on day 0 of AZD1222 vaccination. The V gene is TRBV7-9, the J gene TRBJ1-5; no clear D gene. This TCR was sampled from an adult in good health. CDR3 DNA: TGTGCCAGCAGCCCGGAGGGAAGGAGCAATCAGCCCCAGCATTTT. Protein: CASSPEGRSNQPQHF.